These T cell receptor beta chains were read from a single sample in a study of T cell repertoires in cytomegalovirus infection. Their antigens remain unidentified. TCRdb reprocessed the reads via MiXCR and lists one record per CDR3 protein. The sample yields 110,000 or so distinct CDR3 sequences, over 30% seen once. The specimen comprised CD8+ T cells from cultured PBMCs, sampled from culture after CMV antigen stimulation. All receptors derive from a human donor in good health (CMV status not recorded). Some clones in this sample may be carry-over from other donors' samples. Each CDR3 is given with its conserved first and last residue.

CDR3 protein: CSARVEGRRYEQYF
J gene: TRBJ2-7
V gene: TRBV20-1

CDR3 protein: CASTGAGAEYEQYF
J gene: TRBJ2-7
V gene: TRBV12-3/TRBV12-4

CDR3 protein: CASSLVGGGAGDEQFF
J gene: TRBJ2-1
V gene: TRBV7-2

CDR3 protein: CASGIGPSYGYTF
J gene: TRBJ1-2
V gene: TRBV12-5

CDR3 protein: CASSGRAGGGLNTEAFF
J gene: TRBJ1-1
V gene: TRBV9

CDR3 protein: CAAHGSERETQYF
J gene: TRBJ2-5
V gene: TRBV10-3

CDR3 protein: CSAQGSEQFF
J gene: TRBJ2-1
V gene: TRBV20-1

CDR3 protein: CASSYSLETGGFLYGYTF
J gene: TRBJ1-2
V gene: TRBV6-5

CDR3 protein: CASNPGEGNGELFF
J gene: TRBJ2-2
V gene: TRBV6-1

CDR3 protein: CASSLQQGYEQYF
J gene: TRBJ2-7
V gene: TRBV7-8

CDR3 protein: CASSLEAAPREQFF
J gene: TRBJ2-1
V gene: TRBV5-1

CDR3 protein: CASGPRPRHGRETQYF
J gene: TRBJ2-5
V gene: TRBV12-5

CDR3 protein: CATGTDTKPQETQYF
J gene: TRBJ2-5
V gene: TRBV7-9

CDR3 protein: CAMGPGNTEAFF
J gene: TRBJ1-1
V gene: TRBV10-3

CDR3 protein: CASSIGLQSSYYEQYF
J gene: TRBJ2-7
V gene: TRBV19

CDR3 protein: CSVERGNNYEQYF
J gene: TRBJ2-7
V gene: TRBV29-1

CDR3 protein: CASSLGGGAWTGELFF
J gene: TRBJ2-2
V gene: TRBV11-2

CDR3 protein: CASSQGQGIGYGYTF
J gene: TRBJ1-2
V gene: TRBV4-1

CDR3 protein: CASSFGIGDFMNTEAFF
J gene: TRBJ1-1
V gene: TRBV12-3/TRBV12-4

CDR3 protein: CSARGRADYEQYF
J gene: TRBJ2-7
V gene: TRBV20-1

CDR3 protein: CASSVEGANSPLHF
J gene: TRBJ1-6
V gene: TRBV9

CDR3 protein: CASSIPGQENTEAFF
J gene: TRBJ1-1
V gene: TRBV19

CDR3 protein: CASNPSAGVSYNEQFF
J gene: TRBJ2-1
V gene: TRBV2

CDR3 protein: CASSRGEGGEKLFF
J gene: TRBJ1-4
V gene: TRBV7-6

CDR3 protein: CASSLVVMSGTGAAYEQFF
J gene: TRBJ2-1
V gene: TRBV7-9

CDR3 protein: CSARAFEGDNYGYTF
J gene: TRBJ1-2
V gene: TRBV20-1

CDR3 protein: CASRPGLSSGANVLTF
J gene: TRBJ2-6
V gene: TRBV7-6

CDR3 protein: CASSLSLAGVEQYF
J gene: TRBJ2-7
V gene: TRBV27

CDR3 protein: CASSIGQGRYEQYF
J gene: TRBJ2-7
V gene: TRBV5-4

CDR3 protein: CASSYWVGDNQPQHF
J gene: TRBJ1-5
V gene: TRBV6-2/TRBV6-3

CDR3 protein: CASSAGAGEQYF
J gene: TRBJ2-7
V gene: TRBV7-9

CDR3 protein: CSARDSGSDTGELFF
J gene: TRBJ2-2
V gene: TRBV20-1

CDR3 protein: CASSLGSTGEGNSPLHF
J gene: TRBJ1-6
V gene: TRBV5-1

CDR3 protein: CASRVYDEQFF
J gene: TRBJ2-1
V gene: TRBV2

CDR3 protein: CASSPRGLAVSDTQYF
J gene: TRBJ2-3
V gene: TRBV7-9

CDR3 protein: CASSIQGDQPQHF
J gene: TRBJ1-5
V gene: TRBV4-1

CDR3 protein: CASSEATGGIYTGELFF
J gene: TRBJ2-2
V gene: TRBV2

CDR3 protein: CAISGFSSLIRDEQFF
J gene: TRBJ2-1
V gene: TRBV10-3

CDR3 protein: CASSLPQGEAFF
J gene: TRBJ1-1
V gene: TRBV7-4

CDR3 protein: CTSSEVPRGPGELFF
J gene: TRBJ2-2
V gene: TRBV2

CDR3 protein: CASSETGTWGNEQFF
J gene: TRBJ2-1
V gene: TRBV28

CDR3 protein: CSATGENGYTF
J gene: TRBJ1-2
V gene: TRBV20-1

CDR3 protein: CASRMGDTEAFF
J gene: TRBJ1-1
V gene: TRBV27

CDR3 protein: CASSLRAGTSTDTQYF
J gene: TRBJ2-3
V gene: TRBV11-1

CDR3 protein: CASSQDWEAGGNTEAFF
J gene: TRBJ1-1
V gene: TRBV4-3

CDR3 protein: CASSYSTRSEQYF
J gene: TRBJ2-7
V gene: TRBV6-5

CDR3 protein: CASKVGRGIGELFF
J gene: TRBJ2-2
V gene: TRBV19

CDR3 protein: CATSTGVSGNTIYF
J gene: TRBJ1-3
V gene: TRBV15

CDR3 protein: CASSQDGRGPDTQYF
J gene: TRBJ2-3
V gene: TRBV4-2

CDR3 protein: CASSYEGITGELFF
J gene: TRBJ2-2
V gene: TRBV6-6

CDR3 protein: CASSLLSGNEQFF
J gene: TRBJ2-1
V gene: TRBV11-2

CDR3 protein: CASSLGTEGSPLHF
J gene: TRBJ1-6
V gene: TRBV6-6

CDR3 protein: CASSLVSSGADTQYF
J gene: TRBJ2-3
V gene: TRBV7-9

CDR3 protein: CASSRPPTTGGYNEQFF
J gene: TRBJ2-1
V gene: TRBV14

CDR3 protein: CASSISRNPYGYTF
J gene: TRBJ1-2
V gene: TRBV12-3/TRBV12-4

CDR3 protein: CASKFTEEMGDGGEQYF
J gene: TRBJ2-7
V gene: TRBV6-2/TRBV6-3

CDR3 protein: CASSLEPGQQSSYEQYF
J gene: TRBJ2-7
V gene: TRBV7-9

CDR3 protein: CASSHRTGEGGELFF
J gene: TRBJ2-2
V gene: TRBV7-9

CDR3 protein: CASSDAGGRVEQYF
J gene: TRBJ2-7
V gene: TRBV6-1

CDR3 protein: CASSGGTGLYPYNSPLHF
J gene: TRBJ1-6
V gene: TRBV10-2